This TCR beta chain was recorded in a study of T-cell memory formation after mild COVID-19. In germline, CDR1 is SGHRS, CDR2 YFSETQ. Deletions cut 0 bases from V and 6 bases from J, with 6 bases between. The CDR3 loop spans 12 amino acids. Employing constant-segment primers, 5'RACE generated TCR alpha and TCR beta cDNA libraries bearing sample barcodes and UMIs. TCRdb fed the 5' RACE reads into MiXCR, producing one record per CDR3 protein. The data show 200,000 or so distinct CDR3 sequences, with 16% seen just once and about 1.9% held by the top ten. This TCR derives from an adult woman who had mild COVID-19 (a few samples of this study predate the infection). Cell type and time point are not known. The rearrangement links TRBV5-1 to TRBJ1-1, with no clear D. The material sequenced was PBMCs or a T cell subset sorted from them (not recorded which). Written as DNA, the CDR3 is TGCGCCAGCAGCTTGGACCCAGCTGAAGCTTTCTTT. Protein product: CASSLDPAEAFF.